The 25 T cell receptor beta chains below come from one sample, sequenced in a study of beta chain features in type 1 diabetes listed by TCRdb under 2018. No antigen has been assigned to these receptors. The paper's findings and limits, for the study overall: In all four CD4+ subsets, TCRB CDR3 length was moderately but significantly shorter in type 1 diabetes patients.

Library construction relied on the immunoSEQ multiplex PCR assay. The entire isolated RNA was reverse transcribed using the High Capacity cDNA Reverse Transcription Kit, and thus expressed TCRB transcripts were sequenced. This immuneACCESS table, as held by TCRdb, lists in-frame sequences with V and J called but not all clones. Of the missing ones, under half trace to an unresolved V gene in checked studies; the others have no known cause. The sample table contains over 650,000 clones; only one count was recorded for more than 13% of them. Clones ranked in the top ten supply 0.03% to 0.04% of the sample. The specimen sequenced was naive CD4+ T cells from blood. The cell subset or site label here, explained by the study, means: true naive CD4+ T cells. These receptors originate from a man between 18 and 35 years old with type 1 diabetes.

This chain links TRBV4-2 with TRBJ2-4, with 9 bases matching TRBD2. This CDR3 spans 17 amino acids. After removal of 0 bases from V and 1 base from J, the junction contained 4 bases not matched to a gene. CDR1 and CDR2 from the germline V gene are LGHNA and YNFKEQ. The CDR3 nucleotides read TGTGCCAGCAGCCAAGAGCCGCTAGCGGGGGCCAAAAACATTCAGTACTTC. Translated, it gives CASSQEPLAGAKNIQYF.

At least ten counts were recorded for this clone. The chain is built from TRBV14 and TRBJ2-1, with TRBD1 identical over 11 bases. CDR1 and CDR2 from the germline V gene are SGHDN and FVKESK. Trimming took 3 bases from V and 5 from J; bases not matched to a gene: 3. The CDR3 consists of 15 residues. In DNA, the CDR3 is TGTGCCAGCAGCCAGGACAGGGGGCTGAACAATGAGCAGTTCTTC. Its protein is CASSQDRGLNNEQFF.

This clone has a handful of counts. The chain uses TRBV28 and TRBJ2-1; the match to TRBD2 covers 7 bases. After removal of 7 bases from V and 0 bases from J, the junction contained 3 bases not matched to a gene. The germline V gene has CDR1 MDHEN and CDR2 SYDVKM. This CDR3 is 14 amino acids long. In nucleotides, the CDR3 is TGTGCCAGCAACCCGGGAGGCTCCTACAATGAGCAGTTCTTC. This codes for CASNPGGSYNEQFF.

This clone was recorded a few times. CDR3 nucleotides: TGTGCCAGCAGCCAAGACCGGGACAGGGCTTCTGGGGCCAACGTCCTGACTTTC. Protein product: CASSQDRDRASGANVLTF. V is TRBV4-2 and J is TRBJ2-6; 9 nucleotides line up with TRBD1. Trimming took 0 bases from V and 1 from J; bases not matched to a gene: 4. The CDR3 extends over 18 amino acids. CDR1 is LGHNA and CDR2 is YNFKEQ in the germline V gene.

In its sample, this clone was seen a few times. The gene calls are TRBV7-9 and TRBJ2-3; no clear D gene. V lost 5 bases and J 4 bases, leaving 19 bases between the germline ends. Germline CDR1 reads SEHNR; CDR2 reads FQNEAQ (reference sequence). This CDR3 is 16 amino acids long. For the CDR3, the DNA is TGTGCCAGCAGCCCCACTTCGTTATCCGCGGCAGATACGCAGTATTTT. This sequence encodes CASSPTSLSAADTQYF.

The table lists this clone with a few counts. The genes are TRBV29-1 and TRBJ2-5, with D possibly TRBD1 on 5 matching bases. The tail of the sequence fits TRBJ2-7 better, so the J call may be wrong. CDR3 size: 12 residues. Looked up from germline, CDR1 is SQVTM and CDR2 is ANQGSEA. The CDR3 region is CSVTGQGYEQYF. CDR3 DNA sequence: TGCAGCGTGACTGGGCAGGGCTACGAGCAGTACTTC.

This clone came up a few times. The rearrangement joins TRBV27 to TRBJ2-1; D gene uncertain. This CDR3 is built from 12 residues. The V end was cut by 4 bases, the J end by 3 bases, with 4 bases between. Germline assignment: CDR1 MNHEY and CDR2 SMNVEV (reference sequence). The CDR3 region is CASSSLYNEQFF. In DNA, the CDR3 is TGTGCCAGCAGTTCCCTCTACAATGAGCAGTTCTTC.

As regards this clone: Other DNA sequences in this specimen translate into the identical CDR3. V and J are TRBV5-1 and TRBJ2-7; D is unclear. The CDR3 is 15 residues long. Germline V gene data show CDR1 as SGHRS and CDR2 as YFSETQ. V shed 0 bases and J shed 0 bases, with 10 bases lying between them. Here the CDR3 reads CASSLGGGSSYEQYF. The CDR3 DNA reads as TGCGCCAGCAGCTTGGGCGGTGGTAGCTCCTACGAGCAGTACTTC. The whole variable domain, remainder taken from reference TRBV5-1 and TRBJ2-7, is KAGVTQTPRYLIKTRGQQVTLSCSPISGHRSVSWYQQTPGQGLQFLFEYFSETQRNKGNFPGRFSGRQFSNSRSEMNVSTLELGDSALYLCASSLGGGSSYEQYFGPGTRLTVT.

This clone was seen a handful of times. The chain uses TRBV4-3 and TRBJ2-7; D is unresolved. CDR1 and CDR2 (germline): LGHNA, YSLEER. Trimming took off 3 bases at V and 2 bases at J, with 17 bases between the two ends. The CDR3 contains 16 residues. DNA of the CDR3: TGCGCCAGCAGCCAGCCGTCAGACGAGGTTGCCTACGAGCAGTACTTC. It yields the protein CASSQPSDEVAYEQYF.

This clone was found a few times. The genes are TRBV7-9 and TRBJ2-6, with TRBD1 as a possible D gene (5 bases). Germline CDR1 SEHNR, CDR2 FQNEAQ (reference sequence). The CDR3 loop spans 15 amino acids. V lost 4 bases and J 0 bases, leaving 7 bases between the germline ends. The CDR3 nucleotides read TGTGCCAGCAGCTCCACAGGCTCTGGGGCCAACGTCCTGACTTTC. This translates into CASSSTGSGANVLTF.

This clone was found a few times. The rearrangement links TRBV23-1 to TRBJ1-4, with 7 bases identical to TRBD1. TRBV23-1 has ORF status, its function being uncertain. There are 16 residues in the CDR3. With 4 bases clipped from V and 4 bases from J, the junction kept 9 bases outside the gene matches. For the CDR3, the DNA is TGCGCCAGCAGTCTAATCAGGGGGAAGGGTAATGAAAAACTGTTTTTT. Translated, it gives CASSLIRGKGNEKLFF.

The rearrangement links TRBV28 to TRBJ1-2; D uncertain. The V end lost 6 bases, the J end lost 0 bases, and 17 bases lay between the germline ends. Per the germline V gene, CDR1 is MDHEN and CDR2 is SYDVKM. CDR3 length: 16 amino acids. CDR3 coding DNA: TGTGCCAGCAGCCGGCGGCAGGCCCGAGCTAACTATGGCTACACCTTC. Protein sequence: CASSRRQARANYGYTF.

The rearrangement links TRBV9 to TRBJ2-1; 15 nucleotides line up with TRBD2. Looked up from germline, CDR1 is SGDLS and CDR2 is YYNGEE. With 9 bases clipped from V and 1 base from J, the junction kept 8 bases outside the gene matches. This CDR3 comprises 17 residues. For the CDR3, the DNA is TGTGCCAACCGTGGGACTAGCGGGAGGCCGTCCTACAATGAGCAGTTCTTC. This encodes CANRGTSGRPSYNEQFF.

Remarks on this clone: Additional DNA sequences in this sample encode the identical CDR3. This chain joins TRBV7-6 and TRBJ2-5, with D perhaps matching TRBD1 or TRBD2 (5 bases each). Trimming took 1 base from V and 4 from J, leaving 7 bases between them. From germline, CDR1 is SGHVS and CDR2 FNYEAQ. This CDR3 region has 13 residues. The CDR3 reads CASSLVGGETQYF. The CDR3 DNA reads TGTGCCAGCAGCTTAGTTGGGGGAGAGACCCAGTACTTC. The full variable domain, rest sourced from reference TRBV7-6 and TRBJ2-5, is GAGVSQSPRYKVTKRGQDVALRCDPISGHVSLYWYRQALGQGPEFLTYFNYEAQQDKSGLPNDRFSAERPEGSISTLTIQRTEQRDSAMYRCASSLVGGETQYFGPGTRLLVL.

Points on this clone: A read error may produce the germline difference seen at one junction end. This rearrangement joins TRBV7-2 to TRBJ2-7, with 10 positions matching TRBD2. Germline V CDR1 and CDR2: SGHTA, FQGNSA. This CDR3 comprises 14 residues. Here the CDR3 reads CASSLAPTSGEIDF. The CDR3 coding sequence is TGTGCCAGCAGCTTAGCCCCCACTAGCGGGGAGATTGACTTC.

This chain joins TRBV5-4 and TRBJ2-7; D may correspond to TRBD1 or TRBD2 (5 bases each). The V end lost 3 bases, the J end lost 0 bases, and 13 bases lay between the germline ends. The CDR3 is 15 amino acids. Germline V gene sequence: CDR1 SGHNT, CDR2 YYREEE (reference sequence). CDR3 in amino acids: CASSSLSGPSYEQYF. The CDR3, as DNA: TGTGCCAGCAGCTCCCTCTCGGGGCCCTCCTACGAGCAGTACTTC.

The V call is TRBV9, the J call TRBJ1-3, with a possible D match to TRBD1 (6 bases). The CDR3 consists of 15 residues. In germline, CDR1 is SGDLS, CDR2 YYNGEE. V shed 2 bases and J shed 0 bases, with 9 bases lying between them. The CDR3 DNA is TGTGCCAGCAGCGTCAGGGGTGTCTCTGGAAACACCATATATTTT. Translation gives CASSVRGVSGNTIYF.

This clone was counted between two and nine times. The genes are TRBV5-6 and TRBJ1-2; D gene uncertain. CDR1 is SGHDT, CDR2 YYEEEE, per germline. With 4 bases removed from V and 7 bases from J, the gap between germline ends came to 11 bases. CDR3 length: 12 residues. CDR3 region: CASSLKTSGYTF. CDR3 DNA: TGTGCCAGCAGCCTGAAGACCTCTGGCTACACCTTC.

About this clone itself: Distinct nucleotide sequences in the sample also encode this CDR3. This chain connects TRBV9 to TRBJ2-1; 8 nucleotides align to TRBD1. The germline CDR1 and CDR2 sequences are SGDLS and YYNGEE. CDR3 length: 14 residues. The junction had 6 bases not matched to a gene; V was cut back by 3 bases and J by 7 bases. CDR3 nucleotides: TGTGCCAGCAGCGGAGGACAGGGTTATAATGAGCAGTTCTTC. Its translation is CASSGGQGYNEQFF.

The sample holds a few counts of this clone. This chain connects TRBV4-2 to TRBJ2-5; possibly TRBD1 for D (5 bases). The J call may be mistaken, given a closer DNA end match to TRBJ2-7. This CDR3 is built from 13 residues. Germline CDR1 reads LGHNA; CDR2 reads YNFKEQ. In DNA form, the CDR3 reads TGTGCCAGCAGCCAGGAACAGGTCTACGAGCAGTACTTC. It is translated as CASSQEQVYEQYF.

This clone came up a few times. The chain is built from TRBV19 and TRBJ2-3; 7 nucleotides match TRBD2. The CDR3 length is 16 residues. V lost 4 bases to trimming and J lost 5 bases; unmatched junction nucleotides: 12. CDR1 is LNHDA, CDR2 SQIVND, per germline (reference sequence). CDR3 residues: CASSKAGSGVRDTQYF. Here the CDR3 DNA reads TGTGCCAGTAGTAAGGCCGGGAGCGGGGTCAGAGATACGCAGTATTTT.

The table lists this clone with a few counts. The chain combines TRBV30 with TRBJ2-7; TRBD2 might be the D (6 bases). Germline V gene lookup returns CDR1 GTSNPN and CDR2 SVGIG (reference sequence). The CDR3 is 16 residues long. V was trimmed by 1 base and J by 2 bases, leaving 18 bases between them. DNA of the CDR3: TGTGCCTGGAGTGGTTATGGCGGGACTGTCCCCTACGAGCAGTACTTC. It yields the protein CAWSGYGGTVPYEQYF.

V is TRBV27 and J is TRBJ1-2; 10 bases are shared with TRBD1. The germline gives CDR1 MNHEY, CDR2 SMNVEV (reference sequence). The CDR3 runs to 15 residues. The V segment lost 6 bases and the J segment 5 bases; nucleotides outside the gene matches: 9. CDR3 region: CASSPLGQGGYGYTF. CDR3 sequence (DNA): TGTGCCAGCAGCCCCCTCGGACAGGGGGGTTATGGCTACACCTTC.

The J gene is TRBJ1-2, the V gene TRBV2; 10 positions agree with TRBD1. The CDR3 contains 14 residues. V shed 8 bases, J shed 7 bases, and the junction held 10 bases outside the gene matches. Per the germline V gene, CDR1 is SNHLY and CDR2 is FYNNEI. The CDR3 DNA is TGTGCCAGCGGCGAGGACAGGGGGGCGGTTGGCTACACCTTC. It encodes CASGEDRGAVGYTF.

This clone was seen more than once but under ten times. The chain couples TRBV7-9 to TRBJ2-1; 7 nucleotides agree with TRBD1. The CDR3 loop spans 14 amino acids. The trim removed 5 bases at V and 3 bases at J, leaving 4 bases unmatched. Germline CDR1 is SEHNR and CDR2 is FQNEAQ (reference sequence). The CDR3 loop reads CASSRRDSYNEQFF. The DNA for the CDR3 is TGTGCCAGCAGCCGCCGGGACAGCTACAATGAGCAGTTCTTC.